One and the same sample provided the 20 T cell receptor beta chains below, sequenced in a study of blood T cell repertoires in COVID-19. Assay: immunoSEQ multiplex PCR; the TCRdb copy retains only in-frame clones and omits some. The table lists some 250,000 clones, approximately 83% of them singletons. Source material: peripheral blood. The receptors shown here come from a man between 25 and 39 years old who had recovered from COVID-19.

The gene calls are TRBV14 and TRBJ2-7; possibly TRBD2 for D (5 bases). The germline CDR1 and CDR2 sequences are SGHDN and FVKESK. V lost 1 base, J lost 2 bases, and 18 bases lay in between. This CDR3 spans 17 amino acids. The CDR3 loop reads CASSQVVVEDLPYEQYV. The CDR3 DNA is TGTGCCAGCAGCCAAGTTGTCGTGGAGGATTTGCCCTACGAGCAGTACGTC.

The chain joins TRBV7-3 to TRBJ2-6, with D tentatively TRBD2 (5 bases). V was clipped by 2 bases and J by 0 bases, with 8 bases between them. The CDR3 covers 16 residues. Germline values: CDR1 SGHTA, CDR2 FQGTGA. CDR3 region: CASSLAGSSGANVLTF. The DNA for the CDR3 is TGTGCCAGCAGCTTAGCTGGGAGCTCTGGGGCCAACGTCCTGACTTTC.

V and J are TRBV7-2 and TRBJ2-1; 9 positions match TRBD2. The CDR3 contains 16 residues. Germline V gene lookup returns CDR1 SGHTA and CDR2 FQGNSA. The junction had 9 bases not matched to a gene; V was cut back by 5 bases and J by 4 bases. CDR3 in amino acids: CASSESPTSGYNEQFF. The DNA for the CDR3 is TGTGCCAGCAGCGAAAGCCCGACTAGCGGTTACAATGAGCAGTTCTTC.

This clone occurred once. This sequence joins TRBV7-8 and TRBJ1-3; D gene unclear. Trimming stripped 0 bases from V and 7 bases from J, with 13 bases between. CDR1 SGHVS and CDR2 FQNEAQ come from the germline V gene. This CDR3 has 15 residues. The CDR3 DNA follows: TGTGCCAGCAGCTTAGCGCCTGGGTCGGGGAACACCATATATTTT. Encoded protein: CASSLAPGSGNTIYF.

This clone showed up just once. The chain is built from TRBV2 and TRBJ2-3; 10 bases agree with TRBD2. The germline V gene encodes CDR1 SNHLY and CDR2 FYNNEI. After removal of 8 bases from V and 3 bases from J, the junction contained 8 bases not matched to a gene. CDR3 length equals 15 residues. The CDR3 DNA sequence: TGTGCCAGCGCCAGGGCTAGCGGGGGAACAGATACGCAGTATTTT. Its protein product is CASARASGGTDTQYF. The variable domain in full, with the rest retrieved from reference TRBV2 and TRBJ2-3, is EPEVTQTPSHQVTQMGQEVILRCVPISNHLYFYWYRQILGQKVEFLVSFYNNEISEKSEIFDDQFSVERPDGSNFTLKIRSTKLEDSAMYFCASARASGGTDTQYFGPGTRLTVL.

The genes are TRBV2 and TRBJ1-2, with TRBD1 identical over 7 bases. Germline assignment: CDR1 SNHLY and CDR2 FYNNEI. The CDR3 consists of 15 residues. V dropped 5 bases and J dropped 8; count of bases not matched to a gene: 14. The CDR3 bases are TGTGCCAGCAGTAACGAACAGGGGACGCCTGTGGGCTACACCTTC. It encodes CASSNEQGTPVGYTF.

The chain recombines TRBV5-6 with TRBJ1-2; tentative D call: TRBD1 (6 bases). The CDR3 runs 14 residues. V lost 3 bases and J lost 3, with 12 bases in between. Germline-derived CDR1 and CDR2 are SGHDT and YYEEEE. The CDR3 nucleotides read TGTGCCAGCAGCTCCTGGCCAGGGGACTATGGCTACACCTTC. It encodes CASSSWPGDYGYTF.

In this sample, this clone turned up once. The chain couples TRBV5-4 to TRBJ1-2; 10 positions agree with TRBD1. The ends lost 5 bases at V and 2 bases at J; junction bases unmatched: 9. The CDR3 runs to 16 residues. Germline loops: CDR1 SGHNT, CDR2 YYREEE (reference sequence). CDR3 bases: TGTGCCAGCAGTTATAATCCGGGACAGGGGAACTATGGCTACACCTTC. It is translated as CASSYNPGQGNYGYTF. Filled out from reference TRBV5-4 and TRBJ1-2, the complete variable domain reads ETGVTQSPTHLIKTRGQQVTLRCSSQSGHNTVSWYQQALGQGPQFIFQYYREEENGRGNFPPRFSGLQFPNYSSELNVNALELDDSALYLCASSYNPGQGNYGYTFGSGTRLTVV.

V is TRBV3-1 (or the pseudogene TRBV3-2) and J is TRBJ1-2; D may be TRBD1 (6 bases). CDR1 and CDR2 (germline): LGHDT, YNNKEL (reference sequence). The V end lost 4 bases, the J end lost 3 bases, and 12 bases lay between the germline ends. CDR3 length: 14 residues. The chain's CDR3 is CASSPSAGDYGYTF. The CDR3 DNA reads TGTGCCAGCAGCCCTAGTGCAGGGGACTATGGCTACACCTTC.

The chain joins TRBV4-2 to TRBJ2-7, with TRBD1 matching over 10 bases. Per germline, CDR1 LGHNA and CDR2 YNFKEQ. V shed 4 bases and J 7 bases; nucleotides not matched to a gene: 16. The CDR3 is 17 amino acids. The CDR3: CASSPDRGPSPRREQYV. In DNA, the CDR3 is TGTGCCAGCAGCCCAGACAGGGGGCCGTCCCCAAGGCGGGAGCAGTACGTC.

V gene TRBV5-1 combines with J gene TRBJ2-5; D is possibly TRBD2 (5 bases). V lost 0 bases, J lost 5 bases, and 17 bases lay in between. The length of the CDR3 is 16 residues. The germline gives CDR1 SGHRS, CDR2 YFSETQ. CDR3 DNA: TGCGCCAGCAGCTTGGGAGGGTTAGGGCCTTCGGAGACCCAGTACTTC. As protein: CASSLGGLGPSETQYF. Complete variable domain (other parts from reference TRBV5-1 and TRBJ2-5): KAGVTQTPRYLIKTRGQQVTLSCSPISGHRSVSWYQQTPGQGLQFLFEYFSETQRNKGNFPGRFSGRQFSNSRSEMNVSTLELGDSALYLCASSLGGLGPSETQYFGPGTRLLVL.

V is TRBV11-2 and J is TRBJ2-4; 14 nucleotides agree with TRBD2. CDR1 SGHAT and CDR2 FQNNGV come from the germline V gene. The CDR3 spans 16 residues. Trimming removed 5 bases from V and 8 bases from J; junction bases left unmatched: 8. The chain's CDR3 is CASSPQTSGGADIQYF. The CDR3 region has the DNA TGTGCCAGCAGCCCCCAGACTAGCGGGGGGGCCGACATTCAGTACTTC.

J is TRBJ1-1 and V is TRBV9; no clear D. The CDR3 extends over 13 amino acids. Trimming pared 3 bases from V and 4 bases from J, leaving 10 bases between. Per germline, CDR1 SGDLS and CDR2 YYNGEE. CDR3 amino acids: CASSAVTGTEAFF. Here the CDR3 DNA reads TGTGCCAGCAGCGCCGTGACGGGCACTGAAGCTTTCTTT.

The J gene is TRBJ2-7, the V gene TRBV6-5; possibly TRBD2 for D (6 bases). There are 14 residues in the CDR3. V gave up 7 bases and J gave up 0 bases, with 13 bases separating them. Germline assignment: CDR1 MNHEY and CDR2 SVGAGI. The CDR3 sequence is CASKWAGSSYEQYV. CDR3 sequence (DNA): TGTGCCAGCAAGTGGGCGGGGAGCTCCTACGAGCAGTACGTC.

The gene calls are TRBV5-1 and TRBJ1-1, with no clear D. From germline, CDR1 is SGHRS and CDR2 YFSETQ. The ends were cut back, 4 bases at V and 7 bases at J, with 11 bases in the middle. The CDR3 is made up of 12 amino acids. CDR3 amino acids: CASSRPGYEAFF. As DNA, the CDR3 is TGCGCCAGCAGCCGCCCGGGGTATGAAGCTTTCTTT.

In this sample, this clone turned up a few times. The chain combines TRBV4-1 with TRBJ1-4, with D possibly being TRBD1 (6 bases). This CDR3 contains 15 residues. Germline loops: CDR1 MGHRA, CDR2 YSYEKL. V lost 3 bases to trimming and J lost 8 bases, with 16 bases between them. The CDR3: CASSHIRGFREKLFF. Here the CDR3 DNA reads TGCGCCAGCAGCCATATCAGGGGTTTCAGGGAAAAACTGTTTTTT.

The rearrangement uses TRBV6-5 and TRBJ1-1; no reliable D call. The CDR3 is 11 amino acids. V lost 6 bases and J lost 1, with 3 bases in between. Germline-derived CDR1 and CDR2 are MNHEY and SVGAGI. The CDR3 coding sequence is TGTGCCAGCAGGCGGAACACTGAAGCTTTCTTT. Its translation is CASRRNTEAFF.

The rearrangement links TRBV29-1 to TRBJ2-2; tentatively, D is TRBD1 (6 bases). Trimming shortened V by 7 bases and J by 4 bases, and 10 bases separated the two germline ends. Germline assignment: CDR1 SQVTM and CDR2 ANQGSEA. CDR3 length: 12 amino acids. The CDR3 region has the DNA TGCAGCGCGGGACACATCACCGGGGAGCTGTTTTTT. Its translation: CSAGHITGELFF.

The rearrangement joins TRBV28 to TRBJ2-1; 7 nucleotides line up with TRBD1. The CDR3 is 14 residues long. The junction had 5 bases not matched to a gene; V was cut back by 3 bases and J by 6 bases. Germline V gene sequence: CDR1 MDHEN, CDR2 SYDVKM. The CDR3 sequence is CASSLGTAANEQFF. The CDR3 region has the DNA TGTGCCAGCAGTTTGGGGACAGCCGCCAATGAGCAGTTCTTC.

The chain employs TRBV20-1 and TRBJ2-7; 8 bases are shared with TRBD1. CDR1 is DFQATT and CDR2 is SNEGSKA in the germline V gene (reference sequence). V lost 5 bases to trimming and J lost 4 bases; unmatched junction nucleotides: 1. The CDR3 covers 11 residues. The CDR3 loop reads CSADRGYEQYF. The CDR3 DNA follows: TGCAGTGCTGACAGGGGTTACGAGCAGTACTTC.